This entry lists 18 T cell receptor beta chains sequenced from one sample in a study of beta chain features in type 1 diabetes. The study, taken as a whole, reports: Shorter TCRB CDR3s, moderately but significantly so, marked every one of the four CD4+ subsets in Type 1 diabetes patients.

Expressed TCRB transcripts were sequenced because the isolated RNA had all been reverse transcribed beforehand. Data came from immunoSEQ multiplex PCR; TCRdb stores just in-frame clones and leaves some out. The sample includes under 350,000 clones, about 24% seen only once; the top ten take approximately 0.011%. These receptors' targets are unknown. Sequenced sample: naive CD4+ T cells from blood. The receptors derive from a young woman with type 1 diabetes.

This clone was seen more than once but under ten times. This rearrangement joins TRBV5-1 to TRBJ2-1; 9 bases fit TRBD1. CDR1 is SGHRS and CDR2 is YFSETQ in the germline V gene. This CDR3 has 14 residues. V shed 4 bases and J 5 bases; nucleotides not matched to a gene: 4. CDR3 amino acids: CASSPDRGNNEQFF. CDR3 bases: TGCGCCAGCAGCCCGGACAGGGGCAACAATGAGCAGTTCTTC.

The CDR3 nucleotides read TGTGCCAGCTCACCGAGAACGGTCGACAGCTCTAACTATGGCTACACCTTC. Residues: CASSPRTVDSSNYGYTF. The genes are TRBV18 and TRBJ1-2; TRBD1 is a possible D gene (5 bases). The CDR3 length is 17 residues. Trimming pared 3 bases from V and 0 bases from J, leaving 17 bases between. Germline assignment: CDR1 KGHSH and CDR2 LQKENI.

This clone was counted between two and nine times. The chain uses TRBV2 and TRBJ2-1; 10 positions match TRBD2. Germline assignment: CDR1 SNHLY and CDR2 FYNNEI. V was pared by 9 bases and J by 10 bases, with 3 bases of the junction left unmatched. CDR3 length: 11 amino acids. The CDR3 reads CARGLAEEQFF. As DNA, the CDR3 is TGTGCCAGAGGACTAGCGGAGGAGCAGTTCTTC.

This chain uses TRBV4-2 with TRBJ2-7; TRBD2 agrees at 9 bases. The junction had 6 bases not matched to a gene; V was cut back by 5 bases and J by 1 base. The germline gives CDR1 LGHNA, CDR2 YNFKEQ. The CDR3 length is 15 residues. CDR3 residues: CASSYGTSRSYEQYF. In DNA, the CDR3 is TGTGCCAGCAGCTACGGGACTAGCCGGTCCTACGAGCAGTACTTC.

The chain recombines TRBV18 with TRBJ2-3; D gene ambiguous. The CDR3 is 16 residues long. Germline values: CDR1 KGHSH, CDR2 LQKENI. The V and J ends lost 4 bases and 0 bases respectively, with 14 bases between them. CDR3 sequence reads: CASSLRVATSTDTQYF. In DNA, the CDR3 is TGTGCCAGCTCACTCCGGGTAGCAACTAGCACAGATACGCAGTATTTT. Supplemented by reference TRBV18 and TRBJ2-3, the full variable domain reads NAGVMQNPRHLVRRRGQEARLRCSPMKGHSHVYWYRQLPEEGLKFMVYLQKENIIDESGMPKERFSAEFPKEGPSILRIQQVVRGDSAAYFCASSLRVATSTDTQYFGPGTRLTVL.

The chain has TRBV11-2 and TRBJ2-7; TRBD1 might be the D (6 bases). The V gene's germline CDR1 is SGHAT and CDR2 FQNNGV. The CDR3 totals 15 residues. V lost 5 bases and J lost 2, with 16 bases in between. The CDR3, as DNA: TGTGCCAGCAGCCCACGGGTGGGGGCCGCCTACGAGCAGTACTTC. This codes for CASSPRVGAAYEQYF.

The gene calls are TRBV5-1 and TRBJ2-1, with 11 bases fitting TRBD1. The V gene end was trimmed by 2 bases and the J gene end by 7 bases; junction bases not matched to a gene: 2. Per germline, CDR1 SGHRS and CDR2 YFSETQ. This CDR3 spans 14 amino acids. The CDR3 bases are TGCGCCAGCAGCTTCGGGGACAGGGGGAATGAGCAGTTCTTC. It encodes CASSFGDRGNEQFF.

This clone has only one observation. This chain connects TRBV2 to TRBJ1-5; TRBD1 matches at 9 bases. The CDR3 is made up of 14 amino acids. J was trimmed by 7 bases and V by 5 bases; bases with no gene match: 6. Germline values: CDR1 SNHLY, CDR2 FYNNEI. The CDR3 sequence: CASSRDREVQPQHF. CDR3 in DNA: TGTGCCAGCAGTCGGGACAGGGAAGTCCAGCCCCAGCATTTT. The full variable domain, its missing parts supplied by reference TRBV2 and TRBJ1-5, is EPEVTQTPSHQVTQMGQEVILRCVPISNHLYFYWYRQILGQKVEFLVSFYNNEISEKSEIFDDQFSVERPDGSNFTLKIRSTKLEDSAMYFCASSRDREVQPQHFGDGTRLSIL.

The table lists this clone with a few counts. The CDR3 nucleotides read TGTGCCTGGAGCGCTAAATACGTTGACAGGGGGAACATTCAGTACTTC. It translates to CAWSAKYVDRGNIQYF. V gene TRBV30 combines with J gene TRBJ2-4, with 9 bases that match TRBD1. Germline lookup yields CDR1 GTSNPN and CDR2 SVGIG (reference sequence). The CDR3 sequence is 16 residues long. J gave up 7 bases and V 3 bases, and 13 bases lay outside the gene matches.

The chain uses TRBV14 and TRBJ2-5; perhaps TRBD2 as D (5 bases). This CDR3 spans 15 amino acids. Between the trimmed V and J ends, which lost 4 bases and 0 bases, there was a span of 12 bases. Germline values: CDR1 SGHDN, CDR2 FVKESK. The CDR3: CASSPQRWYQETQYF. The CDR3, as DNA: TGTGCCAGCAGCCCCCAGCGGTGGTACCAAGAGACCCAGTACTTC. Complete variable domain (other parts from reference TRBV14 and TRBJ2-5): EAGVTQFPSHSVIEKGQTVTLRCDPISGHDNLYWYRRVMGKEIKFLLHFVKESKQDESGMPNNRFLAERTGGTYSTLKVQPAELEDSGVYFCASSPQRWYQETQYFGPGTRLLVL.

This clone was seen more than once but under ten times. In DNA form, the CDR3 reads TGTGCCAGCAGCTCTCAACAGGGGAGTGGTGGAGAGACCCAGTACTTC. Its translation is CASSSQQGSGGETQYF. V gene TRBV7-9 combines with J gene TRBJ2-5, with TRBD1 matching 7 bases. The CDR3 has 16 amino acids. V was clipped by 4 bases and J by 4 bases; unmatched bases: 12. The germline V gene has CDR1 SEHNR and CDR2 FQNEAQ (reference sequence).

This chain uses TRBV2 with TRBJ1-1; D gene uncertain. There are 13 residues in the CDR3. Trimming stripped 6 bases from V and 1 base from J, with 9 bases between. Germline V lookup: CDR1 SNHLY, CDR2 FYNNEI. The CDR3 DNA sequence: TGTGCCAGCAGCAAGGAGGGGAACACTGAAGCTTTCTTT. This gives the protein CASSKEGNTEAFF.

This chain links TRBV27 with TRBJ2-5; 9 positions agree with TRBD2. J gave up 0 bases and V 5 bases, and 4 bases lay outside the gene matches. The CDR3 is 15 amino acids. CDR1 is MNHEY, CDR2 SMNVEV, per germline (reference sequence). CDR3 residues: CASSPRTSDQETQYF. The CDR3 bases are TGTGCCAGCAGTCCCAGGACTAGCGACCAAGAGACCCAGTACTTC.

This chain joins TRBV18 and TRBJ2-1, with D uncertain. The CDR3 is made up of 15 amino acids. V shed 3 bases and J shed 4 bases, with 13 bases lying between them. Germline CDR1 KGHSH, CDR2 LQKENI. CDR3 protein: CASSPPSELYNEQFF. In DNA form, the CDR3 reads TGTGCCAGCTCACCGCCCAGCGAACTATACAATGAGCAGTTCTTC.

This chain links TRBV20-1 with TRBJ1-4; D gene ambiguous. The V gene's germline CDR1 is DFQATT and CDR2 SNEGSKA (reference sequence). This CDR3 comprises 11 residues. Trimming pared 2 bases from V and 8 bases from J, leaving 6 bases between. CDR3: CSARFLEKLFF. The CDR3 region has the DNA TGCAGTGCTAGATTTCTCGAAAAACTGTTTTTT.

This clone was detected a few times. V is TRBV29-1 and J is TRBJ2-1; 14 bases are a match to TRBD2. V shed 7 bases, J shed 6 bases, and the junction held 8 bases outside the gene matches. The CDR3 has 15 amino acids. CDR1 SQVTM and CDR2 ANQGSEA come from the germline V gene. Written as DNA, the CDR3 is TGCAGCGCGTGGACTAGCGGGAGGACCGTCAATGAGCAGTTCTTC. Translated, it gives CSAWTSGRTVNEQFF.

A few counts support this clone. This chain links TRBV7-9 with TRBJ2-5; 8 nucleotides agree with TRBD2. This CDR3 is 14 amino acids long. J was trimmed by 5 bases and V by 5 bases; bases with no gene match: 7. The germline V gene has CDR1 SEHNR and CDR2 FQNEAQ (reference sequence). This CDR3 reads CASSLTSGGETQYF. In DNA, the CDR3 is TGTGCCAGCAGCCTCACTAGCGGAGGGGAGACCCAGTACTTC.

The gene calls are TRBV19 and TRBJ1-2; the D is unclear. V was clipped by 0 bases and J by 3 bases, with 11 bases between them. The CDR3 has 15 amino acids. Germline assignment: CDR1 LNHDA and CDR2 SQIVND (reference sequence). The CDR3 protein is CASSIDLDGDYGYTF. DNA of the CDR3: TGTGCCAGTAGTATAGATCTCGACGGGGACTATGGCTACACCTTC.